The clone carrying this T cell receptor (gamma chain) is large within its sample. The antigen remains undetermined. The CDR3 length is 11 residues. In germline, CDR1 is EGSTGY, CDR2 YDSYTSSV. V trimming: 3 bases; J trimming: 4 bases; junction bases outside the gene matches: 0. This entry comes from a study of Vδ1+ human thymocytes. The study, taken as a whole, reports: Thymic TRG and TRD repertoires appeared highly polyclonal. Bulk data may be misread because of unexpected Vdelta2 sequences.

Extracted RNA was reverse transcribed into cDNA. CDR3 amplicons came from multiplex PCR with pooled V-gene forward and constant-region reverse primers. TCRdb processed the multiplex PCR reads again with the CATT caller. Of about 11,000 gamma-chain clones listed, approximately 40% were seen once; the top ten hold roughly 2%. Sample: Vdelta1+ gamma-delta thymocytes from the thymus. Subset noted: FACS-sorted CD3+ TCRalphabeta- TCRVdelta1+ TCRVdelta2- thymocytes. The rearrangement links TRGV4 to TRGJ1 or TRGJ2. The TCR comes from a boy under three years old who had congenital heart surgery. Here the CDR3 reads CATWDYYKKLF. DNA for the CDR3: TGTGCCACCTGGGATTATTATAAGAAACTCTTT.